This paragraph covers one TCR beta chain sequence. Generated by immunoSEQ multiplex PCR, the TCRdb table keeps only in-frame clones and is missing some. The data contain about 980,000 clones, around 80% of them singletons. V was shortened by 0 bases and J by 7 bases, with 16 bases between the two germline ends. The germline CDR1 and CDR2 sequences are MGHRA and YSYEKL. This CDR3 is built from 17 residues. The sample belongs to a study of shared clonotypes between healthy human individuals. About the study: Per donor, CD8 memory used one plate, CD8 naive used two, CD4 memory used three and CD4 naive used three.

The healthy adult donors were HIV-negative and reported no recent acute infections or vaccinations. The clonotype comes from a man aged 18 to 29 in good health. Input material: memory CD4+ T cells sorted from blood. Subset of the sample: CD45RA-negative fraction. This chain joins TRBV4-1 and TRBJ1-6; D unresolved. CDR3 protein: CASSQERLSQPNSPLHF. DNA for the CDR3: TGCGCCAGCAGCCAAGAACGTCTATCACAGCCAAATTCACCCCTCCACTTT.